The 22 T cell receptor beta chains in this list originate from one sample, sequenced in a study of blood T cell repertoires in COVID-19. Here immunoSEQ multiplex PCR was the method, and the copy in TCRdb shows in-frame clones only, minus some. The table lists just under 75,000 clones, approximately 88% of them singletons. The sequenced sample was peripheral blood. The origin of the receptors is a man at least 80 years old with active or convalescent COVID-19.

The chain couples TRBV7-2 to TRBJ2-7; D is unclear. Germline values: CDR1 SGHTA, CDR2 FQGNSA. Trimming took 0 bases from V and 2 from J, leaving 8 bases between them. The CDR3 totals 14 residues. CDR3: CASSLALSTYEQYF. CDR3 bases: TGTGCCAGCAGCTTAGCTCTCAGTACCTACGAGCAGTACTTC.

The chain joins TRBV19 to TRBJ2-2, with a possible D match to TRBD1 (5 bases). Deletions cut 4 bases from V and 1 base from J, with 7 bases between. The germline V gene encodes CDR1 LNHDA and CDR2 SQIVND (reference sequence). The CDR3 runs 14 residues. In nucleotides, the CDR3 is TGTGCCAGTAGTAGAACAGGGAACACCGGGGAGCTGTTTTTT. As protein: CASSRTGNTGELFF.

CDR3 sequence reads: CASSLGRFGGYEQYF. The DNA for the CDR3 is TGTGCCAGCAGCTTAGGCCGGTTCGGAGGCTACGAGCAGTACTTC. This chain uses TRBV7-9 with TRBJ2-7, with a possible D match to TRBD2 (5 bases). Germline V lookup: CDR1 SEHNR, CDR2 FQNEAQ (reference sequence). The V end lost 1 base, the J end lost 3 bases, and 13 bases lay between the germline ends. CDR3 length: 15 amino acids.

The rearrangement uses TRBV3-1 (or the pseudogene TRBV3-2) and TRBJ2-5, with D maybe TRBD2 (6 bases). The CDR3 consists of 16 residues. CDR1 is LGHDT and CDR2 is YNNKEL in the germline V gene (reference sequence). V was pared by 5 bases and J by 1 base, with 17 bases between. CDR3 bases: TGTGCCAGCAGCTCGCTGGGACTTCTCTCCCAAGAGACCCAGTACTTC. The encoded protein is CASSSLGLLSQETQYF.

V is TRBV18 and J is TRBJ1-1, with 9 bases fitting TRBD1. Trimming removed 3 bases from V and 4 bases from J; junction bases left unmatched: 12. The CDR3 extends over 17 amino acids. CDR1 and CDR2 from the germline V gene are KGHSH and LQKENI. The CDR3, as DNA: TGTGCCAGCTCACCGTATAAGACAGGGGGTGGGGGCACTGAAGCTTTCTTT. Residues: CASSPYKTGGGGTEAFF.

V usage is TRBV6-2 or TRBV6-3 and J usage is TRBJ2-7; maybe TRBD1 (5 bases). The germline V gene has CDR1 MNHEY and CDR2 SVGEGT. The CDR3 is 13 residues long. Trimming shortened V by 5 bases and J by 6 bases, and 14 bases separated the two germline ends. CDR3 DNA sequence: TGTGCCAGCAGTATGTCTCCTCAGGGCGAGCAGTACTTC. It encodes CASSMSPQGEQYF.

The genes are TRBV5-1 and TRBJ2-7; 15 bases fit TRBD2. Per germline, CDR1 SGHRS and CDR2 YFSETQ. Trimming at V came to 5 bases and at J to 5 bases, leaving 8 bases not matched to a gene. The CDR3 sequence is 16 residues long. The DNA of the CDR3 is TGCGCCAGCAGAGTGGGGGGACTAGCGGGAGGTGACGAGCAGTACTTC. Translation: CASRVGGLAGGDEQYF.

The J gene is TRBJ2-5, the V gene TRBV2; D might be TRBD1 (6 bases). Germline V gene lookup returns CDR1 SNHLY and CDR2 FYNNEI. The CDR3 sequence is 15 residues long. V was pared by 2 bases and J by 1 base, with 11 bases between. DNA for the CDR3: TGTGCCAGCAGTGAAACAGGGAAGACCCAAGAGACCCAGTACTTC. The encoded protein is CASSETGKTQETQYF.

V is TRBV12-3 or TRBV12-4 and J is TRBJ2-3; D perhaps matches TRBD1 (6 bases). This CDR3 is built from 13 residues. The germline V and J ends were trimmed by 6 bases and 6 bases, with 13 bases remaining between them. DNA of the CDR3: TGTGCCAGCAGCTCATGGACAGACGATACGCAGTATTTT. This gives the protein CASSSWTDDTQYF.

This rearrangement joins TRBV28 to TRBJ1-2; possible D gene TRBD1, 5 bases. Germline V gives CDR1 MDHEN, CDR2 SYDVKM. The ends were cut back, 8 bases at V and 4 bases at J, with 14 bases in the middle. CDR3 size: 13 residues. CDR3 loop: CASFEQGGYGYTF. The CDR3 coding sequence is TGTGCCAGCTTTGAGCAGGGAGGCTATGGCTACACCTTC.

This clone has just one count. This chain uses TRBV19 with TRBJ2-2, with a weak D call TRBD2 (5 bases). This CDR3 spans 13 amino acids. Trimming shortened V by 4 bases and J by 5 bases, and 8 bases separated the two germline ends. Germline-derived CDR1 and CDR2 are LNHDA and SQIVND (reference sequence). CDR3 amino acids: CASSKGRTGELFF. The DNA of the CDR3 is TGTGCCAGTAGTAAAGGGAGAACCGGGGAGCTGTTTTTT.

The chain employs TRBV11-2 and TRBJ1-1, with 9 nucleotides matching TRBD1. J gave up 1 base and V 6 bases, and 9 bases lay outside the gene matches. The CDR3 spans 16 residues. Germline V gene data show CDR1 as SGHAT and CDR2 as FQNNGV. The CDR3 bases are TGTGCCAGCAGGGGTACAGGGGGCTGGGGGAACACTGAAGCTTTCTTT. Its translation: CASRGTGGWGNTEAFF.

The chain employs TRBV30 and TRBJ1-1; D is ambiguous. The V gene lost 4 bases and the J gene lost 5 bases, with 8 bases spanning the gap. This CDR3 is built from 11 residues. CDR1 is GTSNPN and CDR2 is SVGIG in the germline V gene (reference sequence). The CDR3 protein is CAWIRETEAFF. In DNA form, the CDR3 reads TGTGCCTGGATAAGAGAGACTGAAGCTTTCTTT.

This clone was counted between two and nine times. The chain couples TRBV27 to TRBJ2-7, with 13 bases lining up with TRBD2. CDR3 size: 17 residues. V lost 4 bases and J lost 1; bases outside the gene matches: 7. The germline V gene encodes CDR1 MNHEY and CDR2 SMNVEV (reference sequence). The chain's CDR3 is CASSSRLAGGPSYEQYF. The CDR3, as DNA: TGTGCCAGCAGTTCCCGACTAGCGGGGGGTCCATCCTACGAGCAGTACTTC.

This rearrangement joins TRBV5-5 to TRBJ2-3; no definite D call. The CDR3 consists of 13 residues. Trimming left V 1 base short and J 4 bases short, with 7 bases between. Germline V gene lookup returns CDR1 SGHKS and CDR2 YYEKEE (reference sequence). CDR3 sequence reads: CASSLWQSDTQYF. The CDR3 DNA reads TGTGCCAGCAGCTTGTGGCAGTCAGATACGCAGTATTTT.

J is TRBJ1-1 and V is TRBV11-2; no reliable D call. Trimming took 4 bases from V and 7 from J, leaving 13 bases between them. The germline CDR1 and CDR2 sequences are SGHAT and FQNNGV. The CDR3 runs 13 residues. The CDR3 DNA follows: TGTGCCAGCAGCTCCTCGGACGGGAGTGAAGCTTTCTTT. Amino acids: CASSSSDGSEAFF.

The gene calls are TRBV2 and TRBJ2-1; D not resolved. The CDR3 is made up of 13 amino acids. V was shortened by 4 bases and J by 9 bases, with 13 bases between the two germline ends. CDR1 is SNHLY, CDR2 FYNNEI, per germline. In DNA form, the CDR3 reads TGTGCCAGCAGTGTCACCCTTCGGGTTGAGCAGTTCTTC. Translation: CASSVTLRVEQFF.

V gene TRBV3-1 (or the pseudogene TRBV3-2) combines with J gene TRBJ2-3; D remains unclear. V lost 5 bases, J lost 4 bases, and 4 bases lay in between. The CDR3 is 11 amino acids. The germline V gene encodes CDR1 LGHDT and CDR2 YNNKEL (reference sequence). CDR3: CASSSSDTQYF. The CDR3 DNA reads TGTGCCAGCAGCAGCTCAGATACGCAGTATTTT.

The gene calls are TRBV6-6 and TRBJ2-5; tentative D call: TRBD1 (6 bases). Germline V gene data show CDR1 as MNHNY and CDR2 as SVGAGI (reference sequence). Trimming took off 6 bases at V and 6 bases at J, with 17 bases between the two ends. The CDR3 contains 14 residues. The DNA of the CDR3 is TGTGCCAGCAGCCCCTTGGGGGCCGGAAAGACCCAGTACTTC. It codes for CASSPLGAGKTQYF.

The chain joins TRBV7-9 to TRBJ2-7; 7 bases are a match to TRBD1. The germline V gene encodes CDR1 SEHNR and CDR2 FQNEAQ (reference sequence). This CDR3 is 16 amino acids long. The V gene end was trimmed by 2 bases and the J gene end by 3 bases; junction bases not matched to a gene: 10. CDR3 sequence: CASSLPGGQAGYEQYF. CDR3 coding DNA: TGTGCCAGCAGCTTACCAGGAGGACAGGCGGGCTACGAGCAGTACTTC. The full variable domain, rest sourced from reference TRBV7-9 and TRBJ2-7, is DTGVSQNPRHKITKRGQNVTFRCDPISEHNRLYWYRQTLGQGPEFLTYFQNEAQLEKSRLLSDRFSAERPKGSFSTLEIQRTEQGDSAMYLCASSLPGGQAGYEQYFGPGTRLTVT.

In this sample, this clone turned up once. The chain recombines TRBV19 with TRBJ1-2; a weak D match, TRBD1 (5 bases). The germline V gene encodes CDR1 LNHDA and CDR2 SQIVND (reference sequence). The CDR3 loop spans 13 amino acids. Trimming pared 6 bases from V and 5 bases from J, leaving 13 bases between. The CDR3 bases are TGTGCCAGTAGCTTCCGCGGGGCGTATGGCTACACCTTC. This gives the protein CASSFRGAYGYTF.

V gene TRBV6-2 or TRBV6-3 combines with J gene TRBJ1-5, with D unclear. Germline values: CDR1 MNHEY, CDR2 SVGEGT. V was trimmed by 2 bases and J by 0 bases, leaving 11 bases between them. The CDR3 is 16 amino acids. The CDR3 DNA reads TGTGCCAGCAGTTACGCGACAATAAATAGCAATCAGCCCCAGCATTTT. Amino acid sequence: CASSYATINSNQPQHF.